In its sample, the clone carrying this T cell receptor beta chain was seen many times. The antigen is not known. The data are from a study of CD8+CD57+ T cells in acquired aplastic anemia. Study summary: Sorted CD4+ and CD8+ cell DNA averaged roughly 3.2 ug. About 10 million reads were obtained on average for healthy donor CD4+ cells.

Study-level results: A set of approximately 29 CD8+ CDR3 sequences was shared between patients and controls, and these sequences appeared highly expressed in patients. Levels of CD8+ Simpson's diversity were not significantly distinct in patients versus controls.

Per germline, CDR1 DFQATT and CDR2 SNEGSKA (reference sequence). V gave up 5 bases and J gave up 4 bases; unmatched junction bases: 9. The length of the CDR3 is 15 residues. Genomic DNA served as template for TCR beta VDJ and CDR3 profiling. TCRdb re-called the reads with MiXCR, one entry per CDR3 protein. This sample has about 210,000 distinct CDR3 sequences, with about 37% found just once. The receptor's source is a human donor in good health, serving as a control. The sample taken for sequencing was sorted CD4+, CD8+, or CD8+CD57+ T cells (not recorded which) from PBMCs. This sequence joins TRBV20-1 and TRBJ1-5, with 9 bases identical to TRBD1. The CDR3 is CSAEDYRGPNQPQHF. The CDR3 bases are TGCAGTGCTGAGGACTACAGGGGGCCGAATCAGCCCCAGCATTTT.